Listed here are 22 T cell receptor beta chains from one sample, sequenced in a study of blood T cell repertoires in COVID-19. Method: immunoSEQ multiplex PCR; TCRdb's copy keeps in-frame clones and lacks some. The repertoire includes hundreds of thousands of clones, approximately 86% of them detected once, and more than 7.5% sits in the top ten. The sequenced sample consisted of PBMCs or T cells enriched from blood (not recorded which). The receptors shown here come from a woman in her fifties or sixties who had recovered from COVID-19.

CDR3 region: CASSFSGASTDTQYF. Here the CDR3 DNA reads TGTGCCAGCAGTTTTTCAGGGGCGAGCACAGATACGCAGTATTTT. V is TRBV6-2 or TRBV6-3 and J is TRBJ2-3, with D perhaps TRBD1 (6 bases). The CDR3 is made up of 15 amino acids. The V gene lost 4 bases and the J gene lost 0 bases, with 11 bases spanning the gap. The germline gives CDR1 MNHEY, CDR2 SVGEGT.

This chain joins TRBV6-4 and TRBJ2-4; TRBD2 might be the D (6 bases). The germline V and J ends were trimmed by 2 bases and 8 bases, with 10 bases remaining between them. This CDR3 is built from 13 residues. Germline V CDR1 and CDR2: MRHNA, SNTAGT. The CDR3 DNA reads TGTGCCAGCAGTGACATGGAGGGCGACATTCAGTACTTC. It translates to CASSDMEGDIQYF.

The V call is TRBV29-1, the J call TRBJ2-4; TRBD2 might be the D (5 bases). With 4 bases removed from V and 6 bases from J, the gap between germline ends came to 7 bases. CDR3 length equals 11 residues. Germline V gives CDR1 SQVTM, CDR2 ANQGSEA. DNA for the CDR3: TGCAGCGTTGTCGGGATAAACATTCAGTACTTC. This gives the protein CSVVGINIQYF. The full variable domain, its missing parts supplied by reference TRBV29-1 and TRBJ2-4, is SAVISQKPSRDICQRGTSLTIQCQVDSQVTMMFWYRQQPGQSLTLIATANQGSEATYESGFVIDKFPISRPNLTFSTLTVSNMSPEDSSIYLCSVVGINIQYFGAGTRLSVL.

The CDR3 DNA reads TGTGCCAGCAGTGAAAACGTAGGGACAATCTATGGCTACACCTTC. It is translated as CASSENVGTIYGYTF. V and J are TRBV25-1 and TRBJ1-2; D might be TRBD1 (6 bases). Trimming left V 2 bases short and J 4 bases short, with 14 bases between. The germline V gene has CDR1 MGHDK and CDR2 SYGVNS. This CDR3 comprises 15 residues.

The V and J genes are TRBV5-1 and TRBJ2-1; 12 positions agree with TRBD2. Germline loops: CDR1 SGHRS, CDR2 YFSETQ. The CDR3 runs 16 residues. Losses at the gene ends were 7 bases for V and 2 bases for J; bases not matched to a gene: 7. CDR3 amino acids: CASSSSGGATYNEQFF. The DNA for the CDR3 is TGCGCCAGCTCCTCTAGCGGGGGGGCCACCTACAATGAGCAGTTCTTC. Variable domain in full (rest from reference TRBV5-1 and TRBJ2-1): KAGVTQTPRYLIKTRGQQVTLSCSPISGHRSVSWYQQTPGQGLQFLFEYFSETQRNKGNFPGRFSGRQFSNSRSEMNVSTLELGDSALYLCASSSSGGATYNEQFFGPGTRLTVL.

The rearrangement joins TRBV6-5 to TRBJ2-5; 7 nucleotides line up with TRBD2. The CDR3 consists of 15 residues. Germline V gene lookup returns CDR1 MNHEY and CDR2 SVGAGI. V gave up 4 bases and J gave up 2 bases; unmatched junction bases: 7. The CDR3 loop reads CASSSSGLKQETQYF. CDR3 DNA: TGTGCCAGCAGTTCCTCGGGACTAAAGCAAGAGACCCAGTACTTC.

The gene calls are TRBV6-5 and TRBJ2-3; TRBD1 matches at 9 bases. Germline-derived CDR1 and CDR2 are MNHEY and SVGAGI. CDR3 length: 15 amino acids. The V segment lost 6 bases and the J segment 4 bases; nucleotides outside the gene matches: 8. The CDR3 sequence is CASSAGTGRADTQYF. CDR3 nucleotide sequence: TGTGCCAGCAGCGCCGGGACAGGGAGGGCAGATACGCAGTATTTT.

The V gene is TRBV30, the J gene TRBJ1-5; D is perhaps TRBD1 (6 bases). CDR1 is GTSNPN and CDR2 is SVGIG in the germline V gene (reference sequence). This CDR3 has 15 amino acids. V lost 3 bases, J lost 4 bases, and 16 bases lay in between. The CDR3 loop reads CAWSRPGQPNQPQHF. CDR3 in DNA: TGTGCCTGGAGCCGCCCGGGACAACCTAATCAGCCCCAGCATTTT.

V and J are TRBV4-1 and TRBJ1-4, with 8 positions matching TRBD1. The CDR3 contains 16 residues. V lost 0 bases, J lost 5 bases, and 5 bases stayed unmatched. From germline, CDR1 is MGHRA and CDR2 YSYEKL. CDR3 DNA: TGCGCCAGCAGCCAAGAGTGGTCAGGGGGCAATGAAAAACTGTTTTTT. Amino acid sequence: CASSQEWSGGNEKLFF.

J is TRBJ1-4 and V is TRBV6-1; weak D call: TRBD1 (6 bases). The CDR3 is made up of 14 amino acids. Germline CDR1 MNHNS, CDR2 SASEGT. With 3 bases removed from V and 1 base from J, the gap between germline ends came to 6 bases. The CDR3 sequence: CASSEDRTNEKLFF. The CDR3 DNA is TGTGCCAGCAGTGAGGACAGAACTAATGAAAAACTGTTTTTT.

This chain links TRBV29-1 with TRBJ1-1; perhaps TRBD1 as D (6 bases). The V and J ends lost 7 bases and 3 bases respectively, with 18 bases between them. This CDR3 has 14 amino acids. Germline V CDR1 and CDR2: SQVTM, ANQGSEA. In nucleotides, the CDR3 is TGCAGCGCGATGATACAGGGTAAGGACACTGAAGCTTTCTTT. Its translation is CSAMIQGKDTEAFF.

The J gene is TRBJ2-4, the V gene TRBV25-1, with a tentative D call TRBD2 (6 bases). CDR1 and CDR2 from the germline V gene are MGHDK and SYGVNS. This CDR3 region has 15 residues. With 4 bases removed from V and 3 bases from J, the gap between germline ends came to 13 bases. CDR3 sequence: CASSASGERKNIQYF. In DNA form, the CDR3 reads TGTGCCAGCAGTGCCTCGGGGGAGCGCAAAAACATTCAGTACTTC.

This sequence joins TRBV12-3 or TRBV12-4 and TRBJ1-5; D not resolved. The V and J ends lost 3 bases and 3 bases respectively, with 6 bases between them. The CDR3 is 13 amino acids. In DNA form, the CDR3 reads TGTGCCAGCAGTTTTCGTATCAATCAGCCCCAGCATTTT. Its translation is CASSFRINQPQHF.

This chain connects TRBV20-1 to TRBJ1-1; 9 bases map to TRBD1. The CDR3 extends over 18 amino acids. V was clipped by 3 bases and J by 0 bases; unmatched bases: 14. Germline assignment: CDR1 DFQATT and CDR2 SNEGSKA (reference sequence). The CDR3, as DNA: TGCAGTGCTAGTTCCCCTGACAGGGGGTCAGGGATGAACACTGAAGCTTTCTTT. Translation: CSASSPDRGSGMNTEAFF.

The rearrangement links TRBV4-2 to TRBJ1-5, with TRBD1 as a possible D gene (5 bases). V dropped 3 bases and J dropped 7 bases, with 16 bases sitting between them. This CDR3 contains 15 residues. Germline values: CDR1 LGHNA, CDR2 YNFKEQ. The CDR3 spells CASSHDTGGGQPQHF. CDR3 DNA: TGTGCCAGCAGCCATGATACAGGCGGAGGGCAGCCCCAGCATTTT.

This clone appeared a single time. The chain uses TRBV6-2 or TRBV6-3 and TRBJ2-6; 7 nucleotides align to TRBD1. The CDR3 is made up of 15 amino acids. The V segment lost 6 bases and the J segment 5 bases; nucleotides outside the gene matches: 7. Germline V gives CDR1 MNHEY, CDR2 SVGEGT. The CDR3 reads CASSRPGQWANVLTF. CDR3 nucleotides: TGTGCCAGCAGCCGTCCGGGACAGTGGGCCAACGTCCTGACTTTC.

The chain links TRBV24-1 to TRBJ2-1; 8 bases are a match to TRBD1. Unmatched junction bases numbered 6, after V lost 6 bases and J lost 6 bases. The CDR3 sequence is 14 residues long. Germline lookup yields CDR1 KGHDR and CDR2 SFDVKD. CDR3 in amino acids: CATSTGGYINEQFF. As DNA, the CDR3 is TGTGCCACCAGTACAGGGGGTTATATCAATGAGCAGTTCTTC.

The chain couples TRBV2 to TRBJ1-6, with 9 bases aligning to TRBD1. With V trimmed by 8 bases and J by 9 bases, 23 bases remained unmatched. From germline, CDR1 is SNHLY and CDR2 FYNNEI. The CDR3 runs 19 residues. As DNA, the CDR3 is TGTGCCAGCCCTCACCCTCCGGGACAGGGAAATTTGTTAAGTTCACCCCTCCACTTT. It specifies CASPHPPGQGNLLSSPLHF.

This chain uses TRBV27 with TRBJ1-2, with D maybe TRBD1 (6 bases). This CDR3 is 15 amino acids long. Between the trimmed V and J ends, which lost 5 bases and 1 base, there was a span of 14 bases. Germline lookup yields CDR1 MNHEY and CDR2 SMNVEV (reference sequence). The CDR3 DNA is TGTGCCAGCAGTCCTGGACAGCACCTTAACTATGGCTACACCTTC. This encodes CASSPGQHLNYGYTF.

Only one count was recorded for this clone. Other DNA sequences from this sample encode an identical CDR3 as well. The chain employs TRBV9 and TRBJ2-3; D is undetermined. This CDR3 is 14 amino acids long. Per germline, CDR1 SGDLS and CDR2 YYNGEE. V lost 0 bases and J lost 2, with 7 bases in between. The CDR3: CASSVVGNTDTQYF. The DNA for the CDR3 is TGTGCCAGCAGCGTAGTTGGCAACACAGATACGCAGTATTTT.

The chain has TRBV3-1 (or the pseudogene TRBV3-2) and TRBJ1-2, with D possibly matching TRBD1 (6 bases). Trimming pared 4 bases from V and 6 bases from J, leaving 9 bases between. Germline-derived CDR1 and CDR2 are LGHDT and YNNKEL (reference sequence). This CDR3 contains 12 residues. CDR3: CASSPRGNGYTF. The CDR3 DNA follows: TGTGCCAGCAGCCCCAGGGGAAATGGCTACACCTTC.

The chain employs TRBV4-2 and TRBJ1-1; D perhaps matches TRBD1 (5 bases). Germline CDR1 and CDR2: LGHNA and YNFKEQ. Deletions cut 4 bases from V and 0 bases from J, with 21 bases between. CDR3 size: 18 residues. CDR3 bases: TGTGCCAGCAGCCCTTGGGGCAACACCCTCGGTGTGAACACTGAAGCTTTCTTT. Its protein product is CASSPWGNTLGVNTEAFF.